The 16 T cell receptor beta chains listed next were all sequenced from one sample in a study of blood T cell repertoires in COVID-19. Assay: immunoSEQ multiplex PCR; the TCRdb copy retains only in-frame clones and omits some. The table includes over 130,000 clones, 65% to 90% detected once. Sequencing was done on a sample of peripheral blood. These receptors came from a man aged 65-85 years with acute or convalescent COVID-19.

The CDR3 bases are TGTGCCAGCAGCTTAACACACAGAAGTTACACTGAAGCTTTCTTT. It is translated as CASSLTHRSYTEAFF. The J gene is TRBJ1-1, the V gene TRBV7-3; D gene ambiguous. V gave up 0 bases and J gave up 3 bases, with 11 bases separating them. The germline V gene encodes CDR1 SGHTA and CDR2 FQGTGA. The CDR3 covers 15 residues.

This chain uses TRBV7-3 with TRBJ2-2; 7 bases line up with TRBD2. Trimming at V came to 1 base and at J to 4 bases, leaving 6 bases not matched to a gene. The CDR3 sequence is 16 residues long. CDR1 is SGHTA, CDR2 FQGTGA, per germline. CDR3 amino acids: CASSLNAGAGTGELFF. The CDR3 DNA follows: TGTGCCAGCAGCTTAAATGCGGGAGCAGGCACCGGGGAGCTGTTTTTT.

In its sample, this clone was seen a few times. The chain is built from TRBV29-1 and TRBJ2-1, with TRBD2 as a possible D gene (6 bases). The CDR3 loop spans 13 amino acids. Trimming cost V 3 bases and J 5 bases, with 11 bases left between them. The germline V gene encodes CDR1 SQVTM and CDR2 ANQGSEA. The CDR3 sequence is CSVDSGGDNEQFF. The CDR3 region has the DNA TGCAGCGTTGATTCCGGAGGGGACAATGAGCAGTTCTTC.

This clone appeared once. The chain carries TRBV7-2 and TRBJ2-7; D not certain. CDR1 is SGHTA and CDR2 is FQGNSA in the germline V gene. Trimming removed 2 bases at V and 2 bases at J, with 7 bases between. The CDR3 contains 13 residues. The CDR3 is CASSLPGPYEQYF. The DNA for the CDR3 is TGTGCCAGCAGCTTACCAGGCCCCTACGAGCAGTACTTC.

The chain links TRBV7-2 to TRBJ1-1; D gene uncertain. The CDR3 has 13 residues. Per the germline V gene, CDR1 is SGHTA and CDR2 is FQGNSA. Trimming removed 6 bases from V and 0 bases from J, with 8 bases in between. The CDR3 coding sequence is TGTGCCAGCAGGCTAGATCTGAACACTGAAGCTTTCTTT. Its protein product is CASRLDLNTEAFF.

The CDR3 is CASRYASGAYEQYF. In DNA, the CDR3 is TGTGCCAGCAGGTACGCTAGCGGGGCCTACGAGCAGTACTTC. This chain uses TRBV28 with TRBJ2-7, with 9 bases aligning to TRBD2. The CDR3 runs to 14 residues. Germline CDR1 is MDHEN and CDR2 is SYDVKM. With V trimmed by 6 bases and J by 2 bases, 5 bases remained unmatched.

The genes are TRBV28 and TRBJ1-2; D not certain. The germline gives CDR1 MDHEN, CDR2 SYDVKM. V was pared by 5 bases and J by 3 bases, with 19 bases between. The CDR3 is 16 residues long. This chain's CDR3 is CASSPSLGGLDYGYTF. The CDR3 bases are TGTGCCAGCAGTCCCTCCCTCGGAGGGTTAGACTATGGCTACACCTTC.

The genes are TRBV19 and TRBJ2-1; 11 positions agree with TRBD2. Losses at the gene ends were 6 bases for V and 6 bases for J; bases not matched to a gene: 4. The CDR3 contains 14 residues. Per the germline V gene, CDR1 is LNHDA and CDR2 is SQIVND (reference sequence). CDR3 amino acids: CASRRLAGGNEQFF. CDR3 DNA: TGTGCCAGTAGGCGGCTAGCGGGAGGCAATGAGCAGTTCTTC.

This chain's CDR3 is CASSIKTSGSGTQYF. DNA for the CDR3: TGTGCCAGTAGTATAAAGACTAGCGGGAGCGGGACCCAGTACTTC. V is TRBV19 and J is TRBJ2-5; TRBD2 aligns across 12 bases. This CDR3 has 15 residues. Per germline, CDR1 LNHDA and CDR2 SQIVND (reference sequence). J was trimmed by 7 bases and V by 2 bases; bases with no gene match: 5.

The chain carries TRBV3-1 (or the pseudogene TRBV3-2) and TRBJ2-7, with a possible D match to TRBD1 (6 bases). Germline V CDR1 and CDR2: LGHDT, YNNKEL (reference sequence). V dropped 3 bases and J dropped 7 bases, with 22 bases sitting between them. This CDR3 spans 16 amino acids. The CDR3 reads CASSHVQDKGVREQYF. The CDR3 DNA follows: TGTGCCAGCAGCCACGTCCAAGACAAGGGGGTAAGGGAGCAGTACTTC.

The chain joins TRBV5-1 to TRBJ1-1, with D tentatively TRBD1 (6 bases). Deletions cut 4 bases from V and 8 bases from J, with 12 bases between. CDR3 length: 12 amino acids. Germline loops: CDR1 SGHRS, CDR2 YFSETQ. The CDR3 sequence: CASSLSTGEAFF. In DNA form, the CDR3 reads TGCGCCAGCAGCCTATCAACAGGGGAAGCTTTCTTT.

This clone was observed a handful of times. The J gene is TRBJ2-7, the V gene TRBV5-8, with 10 bases aligning to TRBD1. Germline V gene lookup returns CDR1 SGHTS and CDR2 YDEGEE. This CDR3 has 14 residues. The V gene end was trimmed by 4 bases and the J gene end by 3 bases; junction bases not matched to a gene: 4. This chain's CDR3 is CASSTGTGDYEQYF. CDR3 nucleotides: TGTGCCAGCAGCACCGGGACAGGGGACTACGAGCAGTACTTC.

The chain uses TRBV28 and TRBJ2-7; D ambiguous. The CDR3 spans 12 residues. Trimming shortened V by 4 bases and J by 6 bases, and 10 bases separated the two germline ends. Germline CDR1 reads MDHEN; CDR2 reads SYDVKM. The CDR3 region is CASSSLRSEQYF. CDR3 nucleotide sequence: TGTGCCAGCAGTTCCCTCCGCAGCGAGCAGTACTTC.

This chain joins TRBV20-1 and TRBJ1-1; no firm D call. Germline V gene lookup returns CDR1 DFQATT and CDR2 SNEGSKA (reference sequence). V was trimmed by 1 base and J by 4 bases, leaving 4 bases between them. There are 11 residues in the CDR3. The CDR3 is CSARGSTEAFF. The CDR3, as DNA: TGCAGTGCTAGAGGCAGCACTGAAGCTTTCTTT.

This clone occurred a few times. The chain recombines TRBV4-3 with TRBJ2-2; D not resolved. Germline CDR1 and CDR2: LGHNA and YSLEER. CDR3 length equals 14 residues. The V gene lost 1 base and the J gene lost 7 bases, with 10 bases spanning the gap. CDR3 DNA sequence: TGCGCCAGCAGCCAAGGAAGTGGTAGCGGGGAGCTGTTTTTT. The encoded protein is CASSQGSGSGELFF.

The chain carries TRBV28 and TRBJ2-7; D gene uncertain. Germline-derived CDR1 and CDR2 are MDHEN and SYDVKM. The CDR3 runs to 12 residues. The ends were cut back, 10 bases at V and 1 base at J, with 11 bases in the middle. The CDR3 sequence is CATQTRSYEQYF. DNA of the CDR3: TGTGCCACCCAGACAAGATCCTACGAGCAGTACTTC.